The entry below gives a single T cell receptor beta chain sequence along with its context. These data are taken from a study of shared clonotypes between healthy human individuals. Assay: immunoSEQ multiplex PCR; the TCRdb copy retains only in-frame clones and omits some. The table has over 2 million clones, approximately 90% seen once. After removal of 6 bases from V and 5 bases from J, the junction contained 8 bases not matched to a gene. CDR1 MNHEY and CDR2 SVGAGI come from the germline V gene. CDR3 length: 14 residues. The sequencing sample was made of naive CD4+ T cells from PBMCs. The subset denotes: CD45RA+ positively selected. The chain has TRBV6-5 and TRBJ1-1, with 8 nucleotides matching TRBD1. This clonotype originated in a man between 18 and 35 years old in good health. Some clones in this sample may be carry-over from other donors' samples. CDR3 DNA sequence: TGTGCCAGCAGAGCTAGACAGGGGAGGACTGAAGCTTTCTTT. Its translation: CASRARQGRTEAFF.